The 24 T cell receptor beta chains reported below all come from one sample, sequenced in a study of cytomegalovirus exposure and HLA in healthy donors. Both 60 Vbeta primers and 13 Jbeta primers went into the PCR. Sequencing was performed with immunoSEQ multiplex PCR; in TCRdb, only in-frame clones are kept and a portion is missing. The sample comprises more than 80,000 clones, 60% to 80% of which are singletons, and about 0.8% rests with the top ten. The material sequenced was PBMCs. The receptors shown here come from a boy aged 5-17 years in good health and CMV-seronegative.

Written as DNA, the CDR3 is TGTGCCAGCAGCTTGGCGGGAATGACAGGGGTAGCTTTCTTT. The encoded protein is CASSLAGMTGVAFF. The chain is built from TRBV5-4 and TRBJ1-1, with 8 bases lining up with TRBD1. Germline V CDR1 and CDR2: SGHNT, YYREEE (reference sequence). The CDR3 is 14 amino acids. The V gene end was trimmed by 0 bases and the J gene end by 10 bases; junction bases not matched to a gene: 8. Filled out from reference TRBV5-4 and TRBJ1-1, the complete variable domain reads ETGVTQSPTHLIKTRGQQVTLRCSSQSGHNTVSWYQQALGQGPQFIFQYYREEENGRGNFPPRFSGLQFPNYSSELNVNALELDDSALYLCASSLAGMTGVAFFGQGTRLTVV.

This clone came up once. The chain couples TRBV2 to TRBJ2-1; 10 bases agree with TRBD2. The trim removed 5 bases at V and 0 bases at J, leaving 1 base unmatched. Germline V gene data show CDR1 as SNHLY and CDR2 as FYNNEI. This CDR3 spans 15 amino acids. The CDR3 loop reads CASSPSGSSYNEQFF. DNA for the CDR3: TGTGCCAGCAGTCCTAGCGGGAGCTCCTACAATGAGCAGTTCTTC.

This clone has a handful of counts. The rearrangement links TRBV19 to TRBJ2-1; 9 bases are shared with TRBD1. The V and J ends lost 4 bases and 6 bases, in that order; junction bases with no gene match: 7. The CDR3 has 15 residues. Per the germline V gene, CDR1 is LNHDA and CDR2 is SQIVND (reference sequence). The CDR3 loop is CASSTQTGGGNEQFF. The CDR3 bases are TGTGCCAGTAGTACCCAGACAGGGGGTGGCAATGAGCAGTTCTTC.

The rearrangement uses TRBV7-9 and TRBJ1-3; D remains unclear. CDR3 length: 12 residues. V was pared by 7 bases and J by 9 bases, with 13 bases between. Germline CDR1 is SEHNR and CDR2 is FQNEAQ (reference sequence). The CDR3 bases are TGTGCCAGCACCGATACCCCCGGCACCATATATTTT. Its protein product is CASTDTPGTIYF.

The J gene is TRBJ2-7, the V gene TRBV6-5; D not certain. CDR1 is MNHEY and CDR2 is SVGAGI in the germline V gene. The CDR3 sequence is 15 residues long. V dropped 0 bases and J dropped 2 bases, with 11 bases sitting between them. The CDR3 sequence: CASSYSSGQPYEQYF. The CDR3, as DNA: TGTGCCAGCAGTTACTCGTCGGGTCAGCCCTACGAGCAGTACTTC.

CDR3: CASSLRGSLSNEQFF. The DNA for the CDR3 is TGTGCCAGCAGTTTACGGGGGAGCTTAAGCAATGAGCAGTTCTTC. The chain has TRBV28 and TRBJ2-1; perhaps TRBD2 as D (6 bases). Trimming stripped 2 bases from V and 6 bases from J, with 14 bases between. Germline V gene data show CDR1 as MDHEN and CDR2 as SYDVKM. The CDR3 is made up of 15 amino acids.

This clone was seen a handful of times. The chain links TRBV7-2 to TRBJ1-2; D is uncertain. V lost 2 bases and J lost 5, with 6 bases in between. Germline-derived CDR1 and CDR2 are SGHTA and FQGNSA. This CDR3 has 12 residues. CDR3 DNA: TGTGCCAGCAGCTTAAGCGGTTATGGCTACACCTTC. Translated, it gives CASSLSGYGYTF.

The chain is built from TRBV5-1 and TRBJ2-2; a weak D match, TRBD1 (6 bases). The CDR3 is made up of 15 amino acids. V gave up 4 bases and J gave up 4 bases, with 14 bases separating them. Per the germline V gene, CDR1 is SGHRS and CDR2 is YFSETQ. The CDR3 here is CASSAEGQSTGELFF. The CDR3 DNA reads TGCGCCAGCAGCGCCGAAGGACAGAGCACCGGGGAGCTGTTTTTT.

The chain uses TRBV7-6 and TRBJ1-2; D ambiguous. This CDR3 comprises 16 residues. The germline gives CDR1 SGHVS, CDR2 FNYEAQ. The V gene lost 1 base and the J gene lost 0 bases, with 12 bases spanning the gap. CDR3 nucleotide sequence: TGTGCCAGCAGCTTAGGCAGCGCCAGTTCTAACTATGGCTACACCTTC. Translation gives CASSLGSASSNYGYTF.

The chain has TRBV5-1 and TRBJ2-5; TRBD1 matches at 8 bases. This CDR3 contains 14 residues. V gave up 4 bases and J gave up 4 bases; unmatched junction bases: 6. CDR1 and CDR2 (germline): SGHRS, YFSETQ. The DNA for the CDR3 is TGCGCCAGCAGCCCGGGGACAGGTGGAGAGACCCAGTACTTC. It translates to CASSPGTGGETQYF. Variable domain in full (rest from reference TRBV5-1 and TRBJ2-5): KAGVTQTPRYLIKTRGQQVTLSCSPISGHRSVSWYQQTPGQGLQFLFEYFSETQRNKGNFPGRFSGRQFSNSRSEMNVSTLELGDSALYLCASSPGTGGETQYFGPGTRLLVL.

The chain has TRBV10-1 and TRBJ2-7; TRBD1 matches 11 bases. Trimming at V came to 6 bases and at J to 1 base, leaving 5 bases not matched to a gene. This CDR3 has 15 amino acids. The V gene's germline CDR1 is WNHNN and CDR2 SYGVQD (reference sequence). CDR3 in DNA: TGCGCCAGCAGAAACCGGGACAGGGGGTCCTACGAGCAGTACTTC. Translation gives CASRNRDRGSYEQYF.

This clone was seen more than once but under ten times. This chain connects TRBV5-6 to TRBJ2-1; 12 bases align to TRBD2. The CDR3 length is 16 residues. J was trimmed by 8 bases and V by 0 bases; bases with no gene match: 6. The germline V gene encodes CDR1 SGHDT and CDR2 YYEEEE. CDR3 in DNA: TGTGCCAGCAGCTTGGGACTAGCGGGAGCTTTGGATGAGCAGTTCTTC. Translated: CASSLGLAGALDEQFF.

This CDR3 reads CAWSPPRVGYTF. The CDR3 coding sequence is TGTGCCTGGAGCCCCCCGCGAGTTGGCTACACCTTC. This rearrangement joins TRBV30 to TRBJ1-2, with no clear D. Germline V gives CDR1 GTSNPN, CDR2 SVGIG (reference sequence). The CDR3 has 12 amino acids. The ends were cut back, 3 bases at V and 7 bases at J, with 12 bases in the middle.

The J gene is TRBJ2-7, the V gene TRBV30, with a tentative D call TRBD2 (6 bases). The CDR3 has 14 residues. Germline CDR1 reads GTSNPN; CDR2 reads SVGIG (reference sequence). V lost 2 bases and J lost 3, with 14 bases in between. CDR3 sequence reads: CAWSRTGEVYEQYF. The CDR3 coding sequence is TGTGCCTGGAGTCGAACGGGAGAAGTCTACGAGCAGTACTTC. The full variable domain, rest sourced from reference TRBV30 and TRBJ2-7, is SQTIHQWPATLVQPVGSPLSLECTVEGTSNPNLYWYRQAAGRGLQLLFYSVGIGQISSEVPQNLSASRPQDRQFILSSKKLLLSDSGFYLCAWSRTGEVYEQYFGPGTRLTVT.

This sequence joins TRBV5-4 and TRBJ1-1; tentative D call: TRBD1 (5 bases). The CDR3 loop spans 15 amino acids. Trimming removed 1 base from V and 0 bases from J, with 10 bases in between. Germline CDR1 SGHNT, CDR2 YYREEE (reference sequence). CDR3 amino acids: CASSLNGGVNTEAFF. CDR3 in DNA: TGTGCCAGCAGCTTGAATGGAGGGGTGAACACTGAAGCTTTCTTT. Using reference TRBV5-4 and TRBJ1-1 for the parts outside the CDR3, the full variable domain is ETGVTQSPTHLIKTRGQQVTLRCSSQSGHNTVSWYQQALGQGPQFIFQYYREEENGRGNFPPRFSGLQFPNYSSELNVNALELDDSALYLCASSLNGGVNTEAFFGQGTRLTVV.

This chain joins TRBV19 and TRBJ2-7; perhaps TRBD2 as D (5 bases). Germline V gives CDR1 LNHDA, CDR2 SQIVND (reference sequence). The CDR3 is 14 residues long. Between the trimmed V and J ends, which lost 8 bases and 2 bases, there was a span of 16 bases. The CDR3 nucleotides are TGTGCCAGTGCCCCGGCGGACTCCCCCTACGAGCAGTACTTC. Protein sequence: CASAPADSPYEQYF.

This clone came up once. This chain joins TRBV7-8 and TRBJ1-2; D not resolved. With 10 bases removed from V and 5 bases from J, the gap between germline ends came to 14 bases. The CDR3 contains 12 residues. The germline V gene has CDR1 SGHVS and CDR2 FQNEAQ. The CDR3 spells CATRGVAYGYTF. The DNA of the CDR3 is TGTGCCACCCGCGGGGTTGCTTATGGCTACACCTTC. Based on the CDR3 plus reference TRBV7-8 and TRBJ1-2, the full variable domain is GAGVSQSPRYKVAKRGQDVALRCDPISGHVSLFWYQQALGQGPEFLTYFQNEAQLDKSGLPSDRFFAERPEGSVSTLKIQRTQQEDSAVYLCATRGVAYGYTFGSGTRLTVV.

This clone was counted a few times. The rearrangement uses TRBV2 and TRBJ1-2, with 7 bases identical to TRBD1. This CDR3 has 14 residues. J lost 7 bases, V lost 4 bases, and 9 bases had no gene match. Germline V gene sequence: CDR1 SNHLY, CDR2 FYNNEI. The CDR3 bases are TGTGCCAGCAGTGTGGTAGGGGGCGTCGGTGGCTACACCTTC. Its protein is CASSVVGGVGGYTF.

V and J are TRBV19 and TRBJ1-3, with 11 positions matching TRBD1. The CDR3 totals 15 residues. With V trimmed by 5 bases and J by 0 bases, 0 bases remained unmatched. The V gene's germline CDR1 is LNHDA and CDR2 SQIVND (reference sequence). CDR3 residues: CASSGQGASGNTIYF. CDR3 coding DNA: TGTGCCAGTAGTGGACAGGGGGCCTCTGGAAACACCATATATTTT.

The J gene is TRBJ1-1, the V gene TRBV29-1; D may be TRBD1 (5 bases). Germline V gene data show CDR1 as SQVTM and CDR2 as ANQGSEA. Trimming removed 6 bases from V and 7 bases from J, with 18 bases in between. The CDR3 has 13 residues. The CDR3 here is CSVRTGGSVEAFF. CDR3 DNA: TGCAGCGTCCGAACCGGGGGTTCCGTTGAAGCTTTCTTT.

The sample holds a few counts of this clone. Here the CDR3 reads CASSRTGGGYGYTF. Written as DNA, the CDR3 is TGCGCCAGCAGCCGCACAGGGGGCGGGTATGGCTACACCTTC. This rearrangement joins TRBV4-3 to TRBJ1-2, with 9 bases aligning to TRBD1. CDR3 length: 14 residues. Germline trimming cut 4 bases from V and 5 bases from J; bases unmatched to any gene: 5. Germline V gene sequence: CDR1 LGHNA, CDR2 YSLEER.

The chain is built from TRBV11-2 and TRBJ2-5; D perhaps matches TRBD2 (7 bases). This CDR3 contains 17 residues. Trimming took off 6 bases at V and 5 bases at J, with 25 bases between the two ends. Germline V lookup: CDR1 SGHAT, CDR2 FQNNGV. CDR3 nucleotide sequence: TGTGCCAGCAGAAGGGAGTTTTCCGGGGGGCGATGGGAGACCCAGTACTTC. It specifies CASRREFSGGRWETQYF.

This clone was detected once. The gene calls are TRBV6-5 and TRBJ1-2, with TRBD1 as a possible D gene (6 bases). The germline CDR1 and CDR2 sequences are MNHEY and SVGAGI. There are 15 residues in the CDR3. Trimming left V 0 bases short and J 3 bases short, with 11 bases between. CDR3 DNA sequence: TGTGCCAGCAGTTACTCGAAGGGACACCACTATGGCTACACCTTC. Translating it yields CASSYSKGHHYGYTF.

The chain carries TRBV6-5 and TRBJ2-5; a possible D gene is TRBD2 (6 bases). Germline assignment: CDR1 MNHEY and CDR2 SVGAGI. Trimming shortened V by 4 bases and J by 0 bases, and 12 bases separated the two germline ends. This CDR3 has 15 amino acids. The CDR3 nucleotides are TGTGCCAGCAGTTGGGCGGGATCGTACCAAGAGACCCAGTACTTC. Translation gives CASSWAGSYQETQYF.